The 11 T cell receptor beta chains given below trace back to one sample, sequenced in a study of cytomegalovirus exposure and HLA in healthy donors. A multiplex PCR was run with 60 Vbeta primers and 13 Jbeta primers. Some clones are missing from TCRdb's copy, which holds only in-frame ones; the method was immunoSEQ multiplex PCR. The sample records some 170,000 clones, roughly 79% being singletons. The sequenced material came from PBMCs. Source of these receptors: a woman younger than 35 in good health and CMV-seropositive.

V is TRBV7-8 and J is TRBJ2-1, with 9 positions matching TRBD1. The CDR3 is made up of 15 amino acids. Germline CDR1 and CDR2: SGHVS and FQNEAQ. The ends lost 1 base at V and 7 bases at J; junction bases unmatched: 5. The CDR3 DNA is TGTGCCAGCAGCTTAGAGGGGGACAGGGTAAATGAGCAGTTCTTC. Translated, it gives CASSLEGDRVNEQFF.

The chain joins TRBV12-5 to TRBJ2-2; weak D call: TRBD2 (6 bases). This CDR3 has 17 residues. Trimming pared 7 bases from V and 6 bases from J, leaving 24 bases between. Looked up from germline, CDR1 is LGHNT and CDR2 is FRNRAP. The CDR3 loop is CASDMGTPRWGAGELFF. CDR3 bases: TGTGCTAGTGATATGGGGACTCCTAGATGGGGTGCCGGGGAGCTGTTTTTT.

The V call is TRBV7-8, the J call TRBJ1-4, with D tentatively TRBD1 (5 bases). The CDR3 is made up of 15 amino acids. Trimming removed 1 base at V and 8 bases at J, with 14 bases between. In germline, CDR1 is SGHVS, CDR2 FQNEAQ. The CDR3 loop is CASSLVVGVREKLFF. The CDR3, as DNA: TGTGCCAGCAGCTTAGTGGTAGGGGTTCGAGAAAAACTGTTTTTT.

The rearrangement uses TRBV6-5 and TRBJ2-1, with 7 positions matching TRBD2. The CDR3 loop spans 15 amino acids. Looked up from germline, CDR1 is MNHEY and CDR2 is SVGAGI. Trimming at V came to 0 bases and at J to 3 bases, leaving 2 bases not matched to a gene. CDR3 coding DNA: TGTGCCAGCAGTTACTCGTGGGGGGGCTACAATGAGCAGTTCTTC. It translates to CASSYSWGGYNEQFF.

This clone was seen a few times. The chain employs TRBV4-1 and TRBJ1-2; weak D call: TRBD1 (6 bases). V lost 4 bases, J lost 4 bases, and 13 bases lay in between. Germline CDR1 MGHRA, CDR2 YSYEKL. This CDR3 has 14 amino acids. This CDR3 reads CASSRAVQGYGYTF. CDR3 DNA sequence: TGCGCCAGCAGCCGAGCCGTACAGGGCTATGGCTACACCTTC.

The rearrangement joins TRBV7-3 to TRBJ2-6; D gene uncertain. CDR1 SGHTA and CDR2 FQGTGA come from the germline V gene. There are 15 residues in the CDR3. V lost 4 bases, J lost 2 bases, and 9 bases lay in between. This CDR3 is CASSSTATGANVLTF. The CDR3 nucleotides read TGTGCCAGCAGCTCCACAGCTACTGGGGCCAACGTCCTGACTTTC. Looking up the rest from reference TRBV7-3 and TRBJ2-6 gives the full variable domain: GAGVSQTPSNKVTEKGKYVELRCDPISGHTALYWYRQSLGQGPEFLIYFQGTGAADDSGLPNDRFFAVRPEGSVSTLKIQRTERGDSAVYLCASSSTATGANVLTFGAGSRLTVL.

The CDR3 coding sequence is TGTGCCAGCAGCCAAGGGACAGGGGGCATCTACGAGCAGTACTTC. This encodes CASSQGTGGIYEQYF. The rearrangement uses TRBV9 and TRBJ2-7, with 12 bases fitting TRBD1. This CDR3 region has 15 residues. The germline V gene has CDR1 SGDLS and CDR2 YYNGEE. Losses at the gene ends were 4 bases for V and 3 bases for J; bases not matched to a gene: 5.

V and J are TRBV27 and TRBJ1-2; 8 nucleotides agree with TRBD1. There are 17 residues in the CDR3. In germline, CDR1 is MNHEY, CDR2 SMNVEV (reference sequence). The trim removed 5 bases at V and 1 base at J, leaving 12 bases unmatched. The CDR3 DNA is TGTGCCAGCAGTCCAGGACAGGGCCTACTTATTAACTATGGCTACACCTTC. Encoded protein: CASSPGQGLLINYGYTF.

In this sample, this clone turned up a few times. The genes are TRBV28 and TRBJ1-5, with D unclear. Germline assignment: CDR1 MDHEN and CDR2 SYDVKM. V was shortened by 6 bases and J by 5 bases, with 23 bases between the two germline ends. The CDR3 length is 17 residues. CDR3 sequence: CASSYSGAGGSYQPQHF. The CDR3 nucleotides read TGTGCCAGCAGCTACTCAGGAGCAGGCGGGTCATATCAGCCCCAGCATTTT.

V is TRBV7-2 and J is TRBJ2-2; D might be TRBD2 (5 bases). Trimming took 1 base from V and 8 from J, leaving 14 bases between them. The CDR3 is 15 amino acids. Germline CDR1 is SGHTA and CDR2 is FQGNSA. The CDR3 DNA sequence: TGTGCCAGCAGCTTAGAATTTGCGGGCACAGGGGAGCTGTTTTTT. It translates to CASSLEFAGTGELFF.

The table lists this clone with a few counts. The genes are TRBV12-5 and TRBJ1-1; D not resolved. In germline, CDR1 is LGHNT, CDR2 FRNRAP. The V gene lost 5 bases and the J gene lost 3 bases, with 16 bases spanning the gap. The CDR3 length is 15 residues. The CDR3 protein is CASGLRGTTDTEAFF. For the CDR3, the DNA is TGTGCTAGTGGTCTCCGAGGCACAACGGACACTGAAGCTTTCTTT.